The T cell receptor (beta chain) described here comes from a study of T cells after yellow fever vaccination. MiXCR, applied by TCRdb to the 5' RACE reads, yields one record per CDR3 protein. The sample carries hundreds of thousands of distinct CDR3 sequences, about 3.5% recorded once. With 2 bases clipped from V and 8 bases from J, the junction kept 8 bases outside the gene matches. CDR1 SGHTA and CDR2 FQGNSA come from the germline V gene. The CDR3 consists of 15 residues. This TCR derives from a man aged 18 to 30 who received the YFV17D yellow fever vaccine. The starting material was PBMCs, obtained on the day of the yellow fever booster vaccination. V and J are TRBV7-2 and TRBJ2-1; 8 nucleotides agree with TRBD2. Written as DNA, the CDR3 is TGTGCCAGCAGCTTATGGACGGGGGGGCGTTATGAGCAGTTCTTC. Its protein product is CASSLWTGGRYEQFF.